One sample yielded the 17 T cell receptor beta chains listed below, sequenced in a study of T cells in Graves' hyperthyroidism and ophthalmopathy (dated by TCRdb to between 2018 and 2020). The method behind the library was multiplex PCR. These reads were obtained on an Illumina HiSeq 2000. The TCR beta CDR3 regions were amplified from the RNA transcripts. A first-round RT-PCR of the TCR CDR3 used the HTBI primer set with the Qiagen OneStep RT-PCR kit. The raw public reads went through TCRdb reprocessing: fastp at Q25, MiXCR clone calling, in-frame beta chains kept. Records with the same CDR3 protein are collapsed into one entry carrying the most frequent genes and DNA. The sample table records roughly 290,000 distinct CDR3 sequences; 13% of these occur just once. The ten biggest clones cover almost 8% of the sample. The sequencing input was blood. The origin of the receptors is a woman in her twenties or thirties with Graves' hyperthyroidism that later progressed to Graves' ophthalmopathy.

This clonotype was seen ten or more times. This chain connects TRBV2 to TRBJ2-3; the D is unclear. The V and J ends lost 7 bases and 2 bases respectively, with 19 bases between them. This CDR3 is built from 16 residues. Germline loops: CDR1 SNHLY, CDR2 FYNNEI. The CDR3 region is CASTAEGGVNTDTQYF. The CDR3 DNA is TGTGCCAGCACCGCCGAAGGCGGAGTCAACACAGATACGCAGTATTTT.

The table lists this clonotype with a count of one. The V gene is TRBV4-3, the J gene TRBJ1-1; D is possibly TRBD1 (5 bases). The germline CDR1 and CDR2 sequences are LGHNA and YSLEER. This CDR3 has 15 amino acids. Between the trimmed V and J ends, which lost 4 bases and 2 bases, there was a span of 14 bases. In DNA, the CDR3 is TGCGCCAGCAGCCCCCCCTTGGGGGGAAACACTGAAGCTTTCTTT. This codes for CASSPPLGGNTEAFF.

This clonotype came up many times. The genes are TRBV6-4 and TRBJ2-2; no firm D call. CDR1 and CDR2 (germline): MRHNA, SNTAGT. This CDR3 spans 13 amino acids. The ends were cut back, 8 bases at V and 5 bases at J, with 12 bases in the middle. In nucleotides, the CDR3 is TGTGCCAGCTCCGAGAGTGGGACCGGGGAGCTGTTTTTT. Translating it yields CASSESGTGELFF.

This clonotype appeared many times. V usage is TRBV2 and J usage is TRBJ2-2; no clear D gene. Trimming removed 1 base from V and 3 bases from J, with 15 bases in between. The germline V gene encodes CDR1 SNHLY and CDR2 FYNNEI. The CDR3 consists of 17 residues. This CDR3 reads CASSEEVLTFDTGELFF. The CDR3 region has the DNA TGTGCCAGCAGTGAAGAGGTCCTTACCTTCGACACCGGGGAGCTGTTTTTT.

The table lists this clonotype with many counts. The DNA for the CDR3 is TGTGCCAGCAGTTTATGGGGTATCGAGCAGTACTTC. It codes for CASSLWGIEQYF. The chain links TRBV28 to TRBJ2-7, with no clear D. The CDR3 consists of 12 residues. The ends were cut back, 0 bases at V and 6 bases at J, with 6 bases in the middle. CDR1 is MDHEN and CDR2 is SYDVKM in the germline V gene.

This clonotype was counted at least ten times. CDR3 sequence reads: CASSLHNEQFF. CDR3 coding DNA: TGTGCCAGCAGCTTACACAATGAGCAGTTCTTC. The rearrangement links TRBV7-2 to TRBJ2-1; D gene uncertain. The CDR3 contains 11 residues. With 2 bases removed from V and 5 bases from J, the gap between germline ends came to 1 base. Germline V gene sequence: CDR1 SGHTA, CDR2 FQGNSA.

The table lists this clonotype with many counts. The CDR3 is CASSWSGANVLTF. CDR3 nucleotide sequence: TGTGCCAGCAGTTGGTCGGGGGCCAACGTCCTGACTTTC. The chain has TRBV11-3 and TRBJ2-6; D uncertain. CDR3 length: 13 amino acids. Trimming removed 6 bases from V and 4 bases from J, with 7 bases in between. The germline CDR1 and CDR2 sequences are SGHNT and YENEEA.

This clonotype was found many times. J is TRBJ1-1 and V is TRBV20-1, with TRBD1 matching 8 bases. CDR1 DFQATT and CDR2 SNEGSKA come from the germline V gene (reference sequence). Germline trimming cut 0 bases from V and 4 bases from J; bases unmatched to any gene: 7. The CDR3 runs 15 residues. The CDR3 sequence is CSAREVQGAFTEAFF. The CDR3 coding sequence is TGCAGTGCTAGAGAGGTTCAGGGGGCGTTCACTGAAGCTTTCTTT.

This clonotype was detected many times. The chain recombines TRBV3-1 with TRBJ1-1; D might be TRBD1 (5 bases). CDR1 and CDR2 (germline): LGHDT, YNNKEL (reference sequence). The CDR3 is 15 residues long. V lost 4 bases, J lost 3 bases, and 15 bases lay in between. This CDR3 reads CASSPREGTYTEAFF. The CDR3 DNA reads as TGTGCCAGCAGCCCGAGGGAAGGGACGTACACTGAAGCTTTCTTT.

The table lists this clonotype with many counts. The chain has TRBV18 and TRBJ2-1, with D perhaps TRBD2 (6 bases). The CDR3 is 14 residues long. Germline lookup yields CDR1 KGHSH and CDR2 LQKENI. V was shortened by 0 bases and J by 4 bases, with 7 bases between the two germline ends. The CDR3 DNA reads TGTGCCAGCTCACCACCGGGAGGATACAATGAGCAGTTCTTC. Encoded protein: CASSPPGGYNEQFF.

This rearrangement joins TRBV5-1 to TRBJ2-3; D unclear. The CDR3 contains 14 residues. The V gene lost 1 base and the J gene lost 0 bases, with 6 bases spanning the gap. Germline V gives CDR1 SGHRS, CDR2 YFSETQ. The CDR3 DNA reads as TGCGCCAGCAGCTTGTCGCAGAGCACAGATACGCAGTATTTT. Translated: CASSLSQSTDTQYF.

This clonotype has ten or more counts. This sequence joins TRBV3-1 and TRBJ2-7; tentative D call: TRBD2 (5 bases). Germline values: CDR1 LGHDT, CDR2 YNNKEL (reference sequence). CDR3 length: 13 amino acids. The V and J ends lost 2 bases and 6 bases respectively, with 11 bases between them. For the CDR3, the DNA is TGTGCCAGCAGCCAAATGCTAGCTGGCGAGCAGTACTTC. Translating gives CASSQMLAGEQYF.

As concerns this clonotype: An end of the junction does not agree with germline; a read error may underlie this. The genes are TRBV11-2 and TRBJ1-1; D remains ambiguous. CDR3 length: 13 residues. Germline CDR1 is SGHAT and CDR2 is FQNNGV. In DNA, the CDR3 is TGTGCCAGCACCTTACTAGAGAACACTGAAGCTTTCTTT. It encodes CASTLLENTEAFF. Complete variable domain (other parts from reference TRBV11-2 and TRBJ1-1): EAGVAQSPRYKIIEKRQSVAFWCNPISGHATLYWYQQILGQGPKLLIQFQNNGVVDDSQLPKDRFSAERLKGVDSTLKIQPAKLEDSAVYLCASTLLENTEAFFGQGTRLTVV.

The sample holds many counts of this clonotype. The V gene is TRBV10-3, the J gene TRBJ2-1, with 13 bases identical to TRBD2. J gave up 6 bases and V 4 bases, and 9 bases lay outside the gene matches. The CDR3 totals 17 residues. Germline V gene lookup returns CDR1 ENHRY and CDR2 SYGVKD. The DNA of the CDR3 is TGTGCCATCAGTGCGCCCCTCGGACTAGCGGGAGCCAATGAGCAGTTCTTC. Translated: CAISAPLGLAGANEQFF.

This clonotype occurred many times. This chain uses TRBV18 with TRBJ2-3; D perhaps matches TRBD1 (5 bases). The CDR3 has 15 amino acids. V dropped 3 bases and J dropped 1 base, with 11 bases sitting between them. CDR1 is KGHSH and CDR2 is LQKENI in the germline V gene. In DNA, the CDR3 is TGTGCCAGCTCACCGCAGGGCACACGCACAGATACGCAGTATTTT. Protein: CASSPQGTRTDTQYF.

This clonotype has at least ten counts. The J gene is TRBJ2-5, the V gene TRBV6-1; TRBD2 aligns across 7 bases. The germline gives CDR1 MNHNS, CDR2 SASEGT. There are 14 residues in the CDR3. V lost 6 bases, J lost 2 bases, and 6 bases stayed unmatched. CDR3 nucleotide sequence: TGTGCCAGCAGAACCTCCGGGGGGCAAGAGACCCAGTACTTC. Its protein is CASRTSGGQETQYF.

CDR3 DNA: TGTGCCAGCAGCCCGGGGGACTTAGAACGTGTGCTGTTTTTT. Protein: CASSPGDLERVLFF. The rearrangement links TRBV6-2 or TRBV6-3 to TRBJ2-2; D is perhaps TRBD2 (6 bases). This CDR3 contains 14 residues. The germline V gene encodes CDR1 MNHEY and CDR2 SVGEGT. Trimming removed 6 bases from V and 13 bases from J, with 21 bases in between.